This TCR beta chain stems from a study of Graves' ophthalmopathy and Graves' hyperthyroidism. This CDR3 comprises 12 residues. The V end was cut by 7 bases, the J end by 4 bases, with 8 bases between. Germline lookup yields CDR1 LNHDA and CDR2 SQIVND (reference sequence). RNA transcripts yielded amplified TCR beta CDR3 regions. Scientists carried out first-round RT-PCR using HTBI primers and then a second-round multiplex PCR. TCRdb re-called the multiplex PCR reads through MiXCR, storing one row per CDR3 protein. This sample has 200,000 to 250,000 distinct CDR3 sequences; around 30% occur once, and the top ten carry around 9.8%. There are many counts of this clonotype.

The chain employs TRBV19 and TRBJ1-5, with D perhaps TRBD1 (6 bases). Input material: peripheral blood. The receptor comes from a man aged 45-60 years with Graves' ophthalmopathy. CDR3: CASKDRNQPQHF. In nucleotides, the CDR3 is TGTGCCAGTAAGGACAGAAATCAGCCCCAGCATTTT.